One and the same sample provided the 31 T cell receptor beta chains below, sequenced in a study of blood T cell repertoires in COVID-19. Clones were read by immunoSEQ multiplex PCR, and TCRdb kept only the in-frame ones, dropping some. The data show fewer than 400,000 clones, 87% seen once. Sequenced: PBMCs or T cells enriched from blood (not recorded which). The receptors come from a woman under 30 who had recovered from COVID-19.

The chain is built from TRBV7-3 and TRBJ2-5; no clear D gene. The germline V and J ends were trimmed by 1 base and 1 base, with 13 bases remaining between them. The CDR3 extends over 16 amino acids. Germline CDR1 SGHTA, CDR2 FQGTGA. CDR3 in amino acids: CASSLNPPGSQETQYF. DNA for the CDR3: TGTGCCAGCAGCTTAAATCCGCCAGGCTCCCAAGAGACCCAGTACTTC.

The chain has TRBV7-3 and TRBJ2-3; a weak D match, TRBD1 (6 bases). The V end was cut by 1 base, the J end by 5 bases, with 10 bases between. Germline-derived CDR1 and CDR2 are SGHTA and FQGTGA. This CDR3 has 14 residues. CDR3 in amino acids: CASSLRDTLDTQYF. CDR3 in DNA: TGTGCCAGCAGCTTAAGGGACACGCTAGATACGCAGTATTTT.

This clone showed up just once. V usage is TRBV19 and J usage is TRBJ1-5; 7 bases are a match to TRBD1. Trimming took 7 bases from V and 7 from J; bases not matched to a gene: 16. Germline CDR1 is LNHDA and CDR2 is SQIVND (reference sequence). The CDR3 runs 16 residues. CDR3 sequence reads: CASMDREGAEYQPQHF. The CDR3 bases are TGTGCCAGTATGGACCGGGAGGGGGCAGAATACCAGCCCCAGCATTTT.

This chain joins TRBV4-2 and TRBJ1-4; 8 nucleotides line up with TRBD1. The V segment lost 2 bases and the J segment 8 bases; nucleotides outside the gene matches: 7. Germline lookup yields CDR1 LGHNA and CDR2 YNFKEQ. CDR3 length: 15 residues. DNA for the CDR3: TGTGCCAGCAGCCAACTTTGGACAGGGAGGGAAAAACTGTTTTTT. Translating gives CASSQLWTGREKLFF.

The chain couples TRBV11-1 to TRBJ2-1; a weak D match, TRBD1 (5 bases). Trimming removed 1 base at V and 4 bases at J, with 8 bases between. From germline, CDR1 is SGHAT and CDR2 FQDESV (reference sequence). This CDR3 region has 14 residues. The CDR3 spells CASSLEYRYNEQFF. In nucleotides, the CDR3 is TGTGCCAGCAGCTTAGAATACAGGTACAATGAGCAGTTCTTC.

CDR3 loop: CASSVEGPHTDTQYF. Written as DNA, the CDR3 is TGTGCCAGCAGCGTAGAGGGGCCCCACACAGATACGCAGTATTTT. This chain connects TRBV9 to TRBJ2-3, with D possibly matching TRBD1 (5 bases). V gave up 0 bases and J gave up 2 bases, with 10 bases separating them. This CDR3 is built from 15 residues. CDR1 and CDR2 (germline): SGDLS, YYNGEE.

This rearrangement joins TRBV7-2 to TRBJ2-3; D possibly corresponds to TRBD2 (6 bases). Germline-derived CDR1 and CDR2 are SGHTA and FQGNSA. Trimming shortened V by 5 bases and J by 0 bases, and 15 bases separated the two germline ends. The CDR3 contains 16 residues. CDR3 sequence (DNA): TGTGCCAGCAGCCCAACGGCCGGGACTAGCACAGATACGCAGTATTTT. Translated, it gives CASSPTAGTSTDTQYF.

The chain carries TRBV2 and TRBJ2-5, with a weak D call TRBD1 (5 bases). In germline, CDR1 is SNHLY, CDR2 FYNNEI. The CDR3 loop spans 13 amino acids. V was pared by 4 bases and J by 4 bases, with 10 bases between. The CDR3 region has the DNA TGTGCCAGCAGTGTGGACATAGGAGAGACCCAGTACTTC. This codes for CASSVDIGETQYF.

The chain joins TRBV7-9 to TRBJ2-7; D is perhaps TRBD2 (6 bases). This CDR3 has 13 residues. The V gene lost 4 bases and the J gene lost 7 bases, with 14 bases spanning the gap. Germline lookup yields CDR1 SEHNR and CDR2 FQNEAQ (reference sequence). For the CDR3, the DNA is TGTGCCAGCAGCTCTGGTGGGGCGGGGGAGCAGTACTTC. Amino acids: CASSSGGAGEQYF.

This clone has just a few counts. The chain is built from TRBV11-2 and TRBJ1-1; D not certain. This CDR3 spans 12 amino acids. The V end was cut by 5 bases, the J end by 11 bases, with 15 bases between. Germline-derived CDR1 and CDR2 are SGHAT and FQNNGV. CDR3 sequence (DNA): TGTGCCAGCAGCATTACGGGGTCTCGGGCTTTCTTT. Translating gives CASSITGSRAFF.

The CDR3 coding sequence is TGTGCCAGCAGGGCAGGACAAGAACAAGAGACCCAGTACTTC. Its protein product is CASRAGQEQETQYF. The V and J genes are TRBV7-2 and TRBJ2-5; tentative D call: TRBD1 (5 bases). V was trimmed by 6 bases and J by 2 bases, leaving 13 bases between them. Germline CDR1 SGHTA, CDR2 FQGNSA. The CDR3 spans 14 residues.

The CDR3 reads CASSLSGSGNTIYF. CDR3 DNA sequence: TGTGCCAGCAGCTTATCGGGTTCTGGAAACACCATATATTTT. The chain carries TRBV7-6 and TRBJ1-3; D not certain. Germline CDR1 is SGHVS and CDR2 is FNYEAQ. V was cut by 2 bases and J by 1 base, with 6 bases left in between. The CDR3 contains 14 residues.

This clone turned up a few times. The chain couples TRBV9 to TRBJ1-6; D remains ambiguous. V gave up 3 bases and J gave up 7 bases, with 11 bases separating them. CDR1 is SGDLS, CDR2 YYNGEE, per germline. The CDR3 covers 14 residues. The CDR3 here is CASSATAYNSPLHF. The CDR3, as DNA: TGTGCCAGCAGCGCCACCGCGTACAATTCACCCCTCCACTTT.

This clone has a handful of counts. V gene TRBV7-9 combines with J gene TRBJ1-2, with 7 bases matching TRBD1. The CDR3 is made up of 14 amino acids. Germline V lookup: CDR1 SEHNR, CDR2 FQNEAQ (reference sequence). V was clipped by 3 bases and J by 8 bases; unmatched bases: 9. The CDR3 is CASSLSSKGAGYTF. The CDR3 bases are TGTGCCAGCAGCTTGAGTTCGAAGGGGGCAGGCTACACCTTC.

The rearrangement links TRBV11-1 to TRBJ2-7; 7 nucleotides agree with TRBD1. J lost 7 bases, V lost 5 bases, and 14 bases had no gene match. The CDR3 consists of 15 residues. CDR1 is SGHAT and CDR2 is FQDESV in the germline V gene (reference sequence). CDR3 sequence reads: CASSTEGQPANEQYF. The CDR3 nucleotides read TGTGCCAGCAGCACCGAGGGACAGCCTGCGAATGAGCAGTACTTC.

This clone was seen more than once but under ten times. The chain carries TRBV7-7 and TRBJ1-6; D unresolved. The germline V gene has CDR1 SSHAT and CDR2 FNYEAQ (reference sequence). Trimming cost V 0 bases and J 6 bases, with 6 bases left between them. The CDR3 runs 14 residues. The CDR3 loop reads CASSLARSNSPLHF. CDR3 DNA: TGTGCCAGCAGCTTAGCCAGGTCTAATTCACCCCTCCACTTT. The variable domain in full, completed from reference TRBV7-7 and TRBJ1-6, reads GAGVSQSPRYKVTKRGQDVTLRCDPISSHATLYWYQQALGQGPEFLTYFNYEAQPDKSGLPSDRFSAERPEGSISTLTIQRTEQRDSAMYRCASSLARSNSPLHFGNGTRLTVT.

A few counts support this clone. V gene TRBV27 combines with J gene TRBJ1-5; D not resolved. The length of the CDR3 is 16 residues. Germline values: CDR1 MNHEY, CDR2 SMNVEV (reference sequence). V was cut by 2 bases and J by 3 bases, with 14 bases left in between. The CDR3 reads CASSLGPAHNNQPQHF. DNA for the CDR3: TGTGCCAGCAGTTTAGGGCCAGCCCACAACAATCAGCCCCAGCATTTT.

This chain joins TRBV7-2 and TRBJ1-2; 7 bases line up with TRBD1. CDR1 is SGHTA, CDR2 FQGNSA, per germline. The trim removed 3 bases at V and 4 bases at J, leaving 8 bases unmatched. The CDR3 has 15 residues. CDR3 bases: TGTGCCAGCAGCTTCGCCACAGGGGTAGGCTATGGCTACACCTTC. It translates to CASSFATGVGYGYTF.

The DNA of the CDR3 is TGCGCCAGCAGTCAATCCCCGTCAGGGGAGAGGGCCTGCGGAAACACCATATATTTT. Translation gives CASSQSPSGERACGNTIYF. The chain carries TRBV23-1 and TRBJ1-3, with D tentatively TRBD1 (6 bases). TRBV23-1 carries the ORF label, with uncertain function. The ends were cut back, 0 bases at V and 4 bases at J, with 22 bases in the middle. This CDR3 has 19 residues.

Remarks on this clone: Other DNA sequences within the sample encode an identical CDR3. CDR3 region: CASSLGTGRNTEAFF. The DNA for the CDR3 is TGTGCCAGCAGCTTGGGCACAGGGAGGAACACTGAAGCTTTCTTT. The gene calls are TRBV5-4 and TRBJ1-1, with D tentatively TRBD1 (6 bases). The V and J ends lost 0 bases and 1 base respectively, with 10 bases between them. Germline values: CDR1 SGHNT, CDR2 YYREEE (reference sequence). CDR3 length equals 15 residues.

The V gene is TRBV2, the J gene TRBJ1-6; possible D gene TRBD1, 6 bases. The CDR3 length is 14 residues. Trimming pared 7 bases from V and 9 bases from J, leaving 16 bases between. Per the germline V gene, CDR1 is SNHLY and CDR2 is FYNNEI. The CDR3 reads CASINSGQSSPLHF. In nucleotides, the CDR3 is TGTGCCAGCATAAATTCAGGACAGTCTTCACCCCTCCACTTT.

The chain uses TRBV7-3 and TRBJ1-6; no reliable D call. The length of the CDR3 is 14 residues. Germline V lookup: CDR1 SGHTA, CDR2 FQGTGA. V was pared by 3 bases and J by 5 bases, with 8 bases between. The CDR3 coding sequence is TGTGCCAGCAGCTTGACTTTGAATAATTCACCCCTCCACTTT. This gives the protein CASSLTLNNSPLHF.

The genes are TRBV28 and TRBJ1-4; D unresolved. The germline V gene has CDR1 MDHEN and CDR2 SYDVKM. V was pared by 8 bases and J by 0 bases, with 13 bases between. This CDR3 is 15 amino acids long. The CDR3 reads CASRRSPATNEKLFF. The CDR3 nucleotides read TGTGCCAGCCGTCGGTCCCCGGCAACTAATGAAAAACTGTTTTTT. The full variable domain, in which reference TRBV28 and TRBJ1-4 provide the parts outside the CDR3, is DVKVTQSSRYLVKRTGEKVFLECVQDMDHENMFWYRQDPGLGLRLIYFSYDVKMKEKGDIPEGYSVSREKKERFSLILESASTNQTSMYLCASRRSPATNEKLFFGSGTQLSVL.

This sequence joins TRBV4-1 and TRBJ2-1; 11 bases align to TRBD2. J was trimmed by 7 bases and V by 2 bases; bases with no gene match: 7. Looked up from germline, CDR1 is MGHRA and CDR2 is YSYEKL. This CDR3 is built from 16 residues. The CDR3 DNA is TGCGCCAGCAGCCAAAATAGCGGGGGGGCCGCGAATGAGCAGTTCTTC. Residues: CASSQNSGGAANEQFF.

This chain links TRBV19 with TRBJ1-2; tentative D call: TRBD1 (6 bases). Germline loops: CDR1 LNHDA, CDR2 SQIVND (reference sequence). V gave up 3 bases and J gave up 6 bases, with 14 bases separating them. This CDR3 region has 14 residues. The CDR3 coding sequence is TGTGCCAGTAGTATCCACAGGGTAGGAGATGGCTACACCTTC. Encoded protein: CASSIHRVGDGYTF.

This rearrangement joins TRBV28 to TRBJ2-7; tentative D call: TRBD2 (5 bases). CDR3 length: 16 amino acids. Germline CDR1 MDHEN, CDR2 SYDVKM. Trimming took off 3 bases at V and 7 bases at J, with 22 bases between the two ends. CDR3 DNA sequence: TGTGCCAGCAGTTTTCGTCGGGGAACCTCTACGATGGAGCAGTACTTC. It codes for CASSFRRGTSTMEQYF.

J is TRBJ1-1 and V is TRBV5-6; 9 bases line up with TRBD1. Germline-derived CDR1 and CDR2 are SGHDT and YYEEEE. With V trimmed by 3 bases and J by 3 bases, 12 bases remained unmatched. CDR3 length: 17 residues. The CDR3 reads CASSSPRDRDFDTEAFF. DNA for the CDR3: TGTGCCAGCAGCTCACCCCGGGACAGGGATTTTGACACTGAAGCTTTCTTT.

This clone was recorded once. The chain recombines TRBV2 with TRBJ1-5; TRBD1 is a possible D gene (5 bases). Per the germline V gene, CDR1 is SNHLY and CDR2 is FYNNEI. CDR3 size: 17 residues. V lost 2 bases, J lost 0 bases, and 14 bases lay in between. The CDR3 protein is CASSEPGGDFSNQPQHF. Here the CDR3 DNA reads TGTGCCAGCAGTGAACCGGGGGGGGACTTTAGCAATCAGCCCCAGCATTTT.

The chain couples TRBV2 to TRBJ1-5; D is uncertain. V lost 4 bases and J lost 13, with 26 bases in between. Germline values: CDR1 SNHLY, CDR2 FYNNEI. The CDR3 contains 16 residues. CDR3 coding DNA: TGTGCCAGCAGTGCTTTTTCGACCCACCGAGGGCCGAGACAGCATTTT. Translating gives CASSAFSTHRGPRQHF.

This chain links TRBV2 with TRBJ1-4, with D maybe TRBD1 (6 bases). There are 14 residues in the CDR3. Germline values: CDR1 SNHLY, CDR2 FYNNEI. Deletions cut 5 bases from V and 5 bases from J, with 12 bases between. The CDR3 sequence is CASSLDRSNEKLFF. The CDR3 bases are TGTGCCAGCAGTCTGGACAGATCAAATGAAAAACTGTTTTTT.

The chain couples TRBV7-2 to TRBJ1-2, with a tentative D call TRBD1 (5 bases). Between the trimmed V and J ends, which lost 1 base and 5 bases, there was a span of 11 bases. Looked up from germline, CDR1 is SGHTA and CDR2 is FQGNSA. The CDR3 is 14 amino acids. Written as DNA, the CDR3 is TGTGCCAGCAGCTTAGTCGGTCAGGGTTATGGCTACACCTTC. Translating it yields CASSLVGQGYGYTF.